The 25 T cell receptor beta chains listed next were all sequenced from one sample in a study of blood T cell repertoires in COVID-19. TCRdb keeps only in-frame clones here, not all; method: immunoSEQ multiplex PCR. This table holds about 120,000 clones, 90% found once. The sample taken for sequencing was peripheral blood. Every receptor here comes from a human donor with active COVID-19. The donor label of this sample is uncertain.

The chain combines TRBV28 with TRBJ1-2; tentative D call: TRBD1 (5 bases). CDR1 is MDHEN and CDR2 is SYDVKM in the germline V gene. There are 13 residues in the CDR3. The V and J ends lost 6 bases and 5 bases respectively, with 13 bases between them. As DNA, the CDR3 is TGTGCCAGCAGCCCTGCAGGGATTTATGGCTACACCTTC. Residues: CASSPAGIYGYTF.

A single count supports this clone. The V and J genes are TRBV4-1 and TRBJ1-2; D is possibly TRBD1 (6 bases). CDR3 size: 15 residues. Germline loops: CDR1 MGHRA, CDR2 YSYEKL. V was cut by 1 base and J by 1 base, with 10 bases left in between. The CDR3 sequence: CASSQGTADNYGYTF. Here the CDR3 DNA reads TGCGCCAGCAGCCAAGGGACAGCAGATAACTATGGCTACACCTTC.

The genes are TRBV7-9 and TRBJ2-5, with a weak D call TRBD1 (5 bases). CDR1 SEHNR and CDR2 FQNEAQ come from the germline V gene (reference sequence). The CDR3 consists of 15 residues. Trimming cost V 4 bases and J 7 bases, with 19 bases left between them. Here the CDR3 DNA reads TGTGCCAGCAGCTCCCCCTCGGCAGGGAAGGTGACCCAGTACTTC. The encoded protein is CASSSPSAGKVTQYF.

This chain joins TRBV18 and TRBJ2-5; 9 bases align to TRBD1. Germline CDR1 reads KGHSH; CDR2 reads LQKENI. This CDR3 is 13 amino acids long. Germline trimming cut 6 bases from V and 5 bases from J; bases unmatched to any gene: 4. The CDR3 is CASSPTGGETQYF. CDR3 sequence (DNA): TGTGCCAGCTCGCCAACAGGGGGCGAGACCCAGTACTTC.

The CDR3, as DNA: TGTGCCAGCAGCCCCCCAGCGGGGGGGAACACCGGGGAGCTGTTTTTT. Translating gives CASSPPAGGNTGELFF. V usage is TRBV11-2 and J usage is TRBJ2-2; TRBD2 matches 9 bases. Germline values: CDR1 SGHAT, CDR2 FQNNGV. V shed 5 bases, J shed 1 base, and the junction held 5 bases outside the gene matches. The CDR3 spans 16 residues.

This chain connects TRBV5-1 to TRBJ2-7; 9 nucleotides line up with TRBD1. CDR1 is SGHRS and CDR2 is YFSETQ in the germline V gene. The trim removed 5 bases at V and 2 bases at J, leaving 8 bases unmatched. The CDR3 covers 15 residues. The CDR3 nucleotides are TGCGCCAGCAGTAATATGGACAGGGGCGCCTACGAGCAGTACTTC. It translates to CASSNMDRGAYEQYF.

DNA of the CDR3: TGCGCCAGCAGCCAGGGCCTCCACGAGCAGTACTTC. This codes for CASSQGLHEQYF. The genes are TRBV4-1 and TRBJ2-7; D is ambiguous. Germline V gene sequence: CDR1 MGHRA, CDR2 YSYEKL. The V and J ends lost 3 bases and 5 bases respectively, with 8 bases between them. The length of the CDR3 is 12 residues.

The genes are TRBV19 and TRBJ2-6, with TRBD2 as a possible D gene (5 bases). The germline V and J ends were trimmed by 1 base and 2 bases, with 12 bases remaining between them. Germline CDR1 LNHDA, CDR2 SQIVND (reference sequence). The CDR3 sequence is 17 residues long. CDR3 sequence reads: CASSIVREAAGANVLTF. The DNA of the CDR3 is TGTGCCAGTAGTATAGTGAGGGAAGCGGCTGGGGCCAACGTCCTGACTTTC. Full variable domain (outside the CDR3, taken from reference TRBV19 and TRBJ2-6): DGGITQSPKYLFRKEGQNVTLSCEQNLNHDAMYWYRQDPGQGLRLIYYSQIVNDFQKGDIAEGYSVSREKKESFPLTVTSAQKNPTAFYLCASSIVREAAGANVLTFGAGSRLTVL.

V is TRBV15 and J is TRBJ2-1, with unresolved D. The CDR3 consists of 12 residues. The germline CDR1 and CDR2 sequences are LNHNV and YYDKDF (reference sequence). The ends were cut back, 0 bases at V and 7 bases at J, with 4 bases in the middle. In nucleotides, the CDR3 is TGTGCCACCAGCAGAGATCTGAATGAGCAGTTCTTC. This gives the protein CATSRDLNEQFF.

CDR3 protein: CASSSTGKNTGELFF. CDR3 DNA sequence: TGTGCCAGCAGTTCGACAGGGAAGAACACCGGGGAGCTGTTTTTT. The chain recombines TRBV6-5 with TRBJ2-2; TRBD1 matches at 7 bases. Germline CDR1 and CDR2: MNHEY and SVGAGI. The CDR3 runs 15 residues. Trimming took 4 bases from V and 1 from J; bases not matched to a gene: 3.

This chain joins TRBV4-3 and TRBJ2-7, with 8 bases lining up with TRBD2. The CDR3 is made up of 16 amino acids. V trimming: 4 bases; J trimming: 3 bases; junction bases outside the gene matches: 11. Germline V gene data show CDR1 as LGHNA and CDR2 as YSLEER. The CDR3 DNA reads TGCGCCAGCAGCCCCGAGTTAAGTAGCGGGGTCTACGAGCAGTACTTC. Translating gives CASSPELSSGVYEQYF.

The rearrangement links TRBV30 to TRBJ2-2, with TRBD2 as a possible D gene (6 bases). This CDR3 contains 14 residues. CDR1 is GTSNPN and CDR2 is SVGIG in the germline V gene (reference sequence). V was pared by 0 bases and J by 9 bases, with 14 bases between. This CDR3 is CAWSVSLAIRELFF. CDR3 nucleotide sequence: TGTGCCTGGAGTGTGTCTCTAGCGATCCGGGAGCTGTTTTTT.

This clone has just one count. The rearrangement joins TRBV7-9 to TRBJ1-2, with D tentatively TRBD1 (6 bases). V was cut by 7 bases and J by 9 bases, with 21 bases left in between. Germline loops: CDR1 SEHNR, CDR2 FQNEAQ (reference sequence). The CDR3 has 14 residues. The CDR3 reads CASTLWGRGTSYTF. CDR3 nucleotides: TGTGCCAGCACCCTGTGGGGCAGGGGAACGAGCTACACCTTC.

The V gene is TRBV7-9, the J gene TRBJ2-2; a weak D match, TRBD2 (7 bases). The CDR3 is 14 residues long. V was shortened by 0 bases and J by 10 bases, with 12 bases between the two germline ends. CDR1 is SEHNR, CDR2 FQNEAQ, per germline (reference sequence). In nucleotides, the CDR3 is TGTGCCAGCAGCTTAGCTGGGGGGGCCGTGGAGCTGTTTTTT. Protein product: CASSLAGGAVELFF. Full variable domain (remainder filled in from reference TRBV7-9 and TRBJ2-2): DTGVSQNPRHKITKRGQNVTFRCDPISEHNRLYWYRQTLGQGPEFLTYFQNEAQLEKSRLLSDRFSAERPKGSFSTLEIQRTEQGDSAMYLCASSLAGGAVELFFGEGSRLTVL.

The V gene is TRBV28, the J gene TRBJ1-1, with D hard to call. Germline V lookup: CDR1 MDHEN, CDR2 SYDVKM. The V end was cut by 1 base, the J end by 0 bases, with 6 bases between. The CDR3 covers 14 residues. CDR3 bases: TGTGCCAGCAGTTTATCCTCGGTGAACACTGAAGCTTTCTTT. This codes for CASSLSSVNTEAFF.

V gene TRBV28 combines with J gene TRBJ1-1; D perhaps matches TRBD1 (5 bases). Germline CDR1 reads MDHEN; CDR2 reads SYDVKM. The CDR3 spans 15 residues. The V end was cut by 2 bases, the J end by 1 base, with 11 bases between. CDR3 protein: CASSLNGAGNTEAFF. CDR3 nucleotide sequence: TGTGCCAGCAGTTTAAATGGGGCCGGGAACACTGAAGCTTTCTTT.

V and J are TRBV6-1 and TRBJ1-3; TRBD1 matches at 9 bases. From germline, CDR1 is MNHNS and CDR2 SASEGT. J was trimmed by 3 bases and V by 2 bases; bases with no gene match: 5. The CDR3 covers 16 residues. The CDR3 sequence is CASSERDRVVGNTIYF. The CDR3 DNA follows: TGTGCCAGCAGTGAAAGGGACAGGGTGGTTGGAAACACCATATATTTT.

This chain joins TRBV5-1 and TRBJ2-7; D is perhaps TRBD1 (5 bases). Deletions cut 4 bases from V and 2 bases from J, with 10 bases between. CDR1 SGHRS and CDR2 YFSETQ come from the germline V gene. The CDR3 covers 13 residues. The CDR3 reads CASSTRVTYEQYF. CDR3 DNA sequence: TGCGCCAGCAGCACCAGGGTTACCTACGAGCAGTACTTC. Using reference TRBV5-1 and TRBJ2-7 for the parts outside the CDR3, the full variable domain is KAGVTQTPRYLIKTRGQQVTLSCSPISGHRSVSWYQQTPGQGLQFLFEYFSETQRNKGNFPGRFSGRQFSNSRSEMNVSTLELGDSALYLCASSTRVTYEQYFGPGTRLTVT.

This clone has more than one count but fewer than ten. This chain joins TRBV19 and TRBJ2-1; 8 nucleotides align to TRBD2. The CDR3 sequence is 15 residues long. Unmatched junction bases numbered 11, after V lost 7 bases and J lost 6 bases. CDR1 and CDR2 from the germline V gene are LNHDA and SQIVND (reference sequence). The CDR3 DNA reads as TGTGCCAGTAACGGGGGGGGACTACCAGGCAATGAGCAGTTCTTC. It encodes CASNGGGLPGNEQFF.

This chain links TRBV2 with TRBJ1-1, with no clear D. Per the germline V gene, CDR1 is SNHLY and CDR2 is FYNNEI. This CDR3 has 11 residues. V lost 8 bases, J lost 5 bases, and 9 bases lay in between. The CDR3 DNA reads TGTGCCAGCCCGGGTGGTACTGAAGCTTTCTTT. It codes for CASPGGTEAFF.

V gene TRBV6-4 combines with J gene TRBJ2-1, with 11 bases lining up with TRBD2. CDR3 length: 15 amino acids. From germline, CDR1 is MRHNA and CDR2 SNTAGT. V was clipped by 4 bases and J by 3 bases; unmatched bases: 2. Here the CDR3 reads CASSGGTSGYNEQFF. DNA for the CDR3: TGTGCCAGCAGTGGGGGGACTAGCGGCTACAATGAGCAGTTCTTC.

The chain employs TRBV5-5 and TRBJ1-2; 9 bases line up with TRBD1. Per the germline V gene, CDR1 is SGHKS and CDR2 is YYEKEE (reference sequence). The CDR3 is 15 residues long. J lost 5 bases, V lost 3 bases, and 8 bases had no gene match. CDR3 nucleotides: TGTGCCAGCAGCTCTCAATTGACAGGGGGTTATGGCTACACCTTC. Amino acids: CASSSQLTGGYGYTF.

The chain uses TRBV7-2 and TRBJ2-5; D not certain. In germline, CDR1 is SGHTA, CDR2 FQGNSA. The CDR3 has 12 amino acids. Trimming removed 2 bases from V and 4 bases from J, with 5 bases in between. Here the CDR3 reads CASSLYGETQYF. The CDR3 nucleotides are TGTGCCAGCAGCTTATACGGAGAGACCCAGTACTTC.

The chain employs TRBV7-9 and TRBJ1-6; a possible D gene is TRBD1 (5 bases). The CDR3 is 14 residues long. Looked up from germline, CDR1 is SEHNR and CDR2 is FQNEAQ (reference sequence). Trimming took off 1 base at V and 7 bases at J, with 8 bases between the two ends. Here the CDR3 DNA reads TGTGCCAGCAGCTTAGGGGACTTCAATTCACCCCTCCACTTT. It translates to CASSLGDFNSPLHF.

The chain links TRBV5-6 to TRBJ2-1; 7 bases are a match to TRBD1. The germline gives CDR1 SGHDT, CDR2 YYEEEE. This CDR3 is built from 15 residues. V was clipped by 4 bases and J by 2 bases; unmatched bases: 6. CDR3 sequence: CASSNTGVAYNEQFF. CDR3 nucleotide sequence: TGTGCCAGCAGCAACACAGGGGTGGCCTACAATGAGCAGTTCTTC. The full variable domain, completed using reference TRBV5-6 and TRBJ2-1, is DAGVTQSPTHLIKTRGQQVTLRCSPKSGHDTVSWYQQALGQGPQFIFQYYEEEERQRGNFPDRFSGHQFPNYSSELNVNALLLGDSALYLCASSNTGVAYNEQFFGPGTRLTVL.